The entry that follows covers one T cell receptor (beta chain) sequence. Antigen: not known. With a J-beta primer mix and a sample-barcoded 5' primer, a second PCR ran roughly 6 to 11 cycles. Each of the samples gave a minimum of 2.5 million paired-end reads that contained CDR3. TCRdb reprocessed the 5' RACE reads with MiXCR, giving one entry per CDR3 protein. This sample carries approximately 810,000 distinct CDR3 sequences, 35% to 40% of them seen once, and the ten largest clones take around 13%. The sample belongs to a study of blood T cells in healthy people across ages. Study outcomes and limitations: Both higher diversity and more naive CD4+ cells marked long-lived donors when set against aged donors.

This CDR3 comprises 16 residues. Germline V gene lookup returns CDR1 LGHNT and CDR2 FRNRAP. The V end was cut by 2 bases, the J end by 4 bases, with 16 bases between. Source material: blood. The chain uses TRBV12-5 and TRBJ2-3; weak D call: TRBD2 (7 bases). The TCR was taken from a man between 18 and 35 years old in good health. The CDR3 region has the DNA TGTGCTAGTGGTTTGATATACGGGGGGCAGGCAGATACGCAGTATTTT. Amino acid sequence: CASGLIYGGQADTQYF.